Listed below are T cell receptor beta chains from one sample, sequenced in a study of cytomegalovirus exposure and HLA in healthy donors. Generated by immunoSEQ multiplex PCR, the TCRdb table keeps only in-frame clones and is missing some. The table lists about 100,000 clones, approximately 73% of them singletons, with 3.5% to 4.5% in the top ten. The sequencing input was PBMCs. Receptor source: a man between 35 and 55 years old in good health and CMV-seronegative. Each CDR3 is given with its conserved first and last residue. The D gene is left open where the match is weak. For some rows the clone size is stated as once, few or many, or as a class when expanded; others skip it.

j_call clone_size d_call v_call cdr3_nt cdr3_aa
TRBJ2-5 - - TRBV11-1 TGTGCCAGCAGCTTCGCGCTAATGGAAGAGACCCAGTACTTC CASSFALMEETQYF
TRBJ1-6 - TRBD1 TRBV25-1 TGTGCCAGCAGTGAATATAGAGGACAGGGATCCTCACCCCTCCACTTT CASSEYRGQGSSPLHF
TRBJ2-5 few TRBD1 TRBV6-5 TGTGCCAGCAGTAACGGACAGGGGTATTGGGAGACCCAGTACTTC CASSNGQGYWETQYF
TRBJ2-2 - TRBD2 TRBV11-3 TGTGCCAGCAGCTGGGGACTAGCGGGGGGGCCGAACACCGGGGAGCTGTTTTTT CASSWGLAGGPNTGELFF
TRBJ1-5 - TRBD1 TRBV15 TGTGCCACCAGCGTTAAACAGGGGGCGAGTCAGCCCCAGCATTTT CATSVKQGASQPQHF
TRBJ2-2 - - TRBV9 TGTGCCAGCAGCGTAGACTTCGTCAGGGGTGCCGGGGAGCTGTTTTTT CASSVDFVRGAGELFF
TRBJ2-5 - - TRBV28 TGTGCCAGCAGCCTATTCCCGGGTCAAGAGACCCAGTACTTC CASSLFPGQETQYF
TRBJ2-7 - - TRBV5-6 TGTGCCAGCAGCTCTTGGGGGGTAACCTACGAGCAGTACTTC CASSSWGVTYEQYF
TRBJ1-1 - - TRBV7-3 TGTGCCAGCAGCTCCAGGGCAGGAGCGATGAACACTGAAGCTTTCTTT CASSSRAGAMNTEAFF
TRBJ2-3 few TRBD2 TRBV19 TGTGCCAGTAGCCTTTTAGCGGGCATCACAGATACGCAGTATTTT CASSLLAGITDTQYF
TRBJ1-2 - - TRBV27 TGTGCCAGCAGTTTGGGAGGGTTCTATGGCTACACCTTC CASSLGGFYGYTF
TRBJ2-5 - TRBD2 TRBV4-3 TGCGCCAGCAGCCGAGCGTACCGGGGGGAGGAGACCCAGTACTTC CASSRAYRGEETQYF
TRBJ2-7 few - TRBV7-9 TGTGCCAGCAGCACCCCCGGGGGGCCAACCTACGAGCAGTACTTC CASSTPGGPTYEQYF
TRBJ2-4 - - TRBV6-1 TGTGCCAGCAGGGGCAGGGGAAACATTCAGTACTTC CASRGRGNIQYF
TRBJ1-2 - - TRBV27 TGTGCCAGCAGTTTAAAACAGCACTATGGCTACACCTTC CASSLKQHYGYTF
TRBJ2-5 - TRBD2 TRBV5-6 TGTGCCAGCAGCTTCGGACTAGCGGGGGGACAAGAGACCCAGTACTTC CASSFGLAGGQETQYF
TRBJ2-7 - TRBD1 TRBV6-5 TGTGCCAGCAAACGACAGGGAGCTTACGAGCAGTACTTC CASKRQGAYEQYF
TRBJ2-7 - - TRBV18 TGTGCCAGCTCACCGAGCTCCTACGAGCAGTACTTC CASSPSSYEQYF
TRBJ1-2 - - TRBV2 TGTGCCAGCAGTGGGACACACGCTAACTATGGCTACACCTTC CASSGTHANYGYTF
TRBJ2-3 - - TRBV5-1 TGCGCCAGCAGCGGCCCCCCGGATACGCAGTATTTT CASSGPPDTQYF
TRBJ2-5 - - TRBV4-3 TGCGCCAGCAGCCAAGCCTGGGGGGGGCGGGGTAAGCTGGTCCAGTACTTC CASSQAWGGRGKLVQYF
TRBJ2-5 - TRBD2 TRBV25-1 TGTGCCAGCAGTAAAGCGGGGGAAGAGACCCAGTACTTC CASSKAGEETQYF
TRBJ1-2 - - TRBV23-1 TGCGCCAGCAGTCAGGGAGACTATAACTATGGCTACACCTTC CASSQGDYNYGYTF
TRBJ2-1 - - TRBV12-5 TGTGCTAGTGGTTTGGCCCCGGGGCGGGGACCCTCCTACAATGAGCAGTTCTTC CASGLAPGRGPSYNEQFF
TRBJ2-5 - TRBD2 TRBV4-3 TGCGCCAGCAGCCAAGGGGCTAGCGGGGGAGAGGAAGAGACCCAGTACTTC CASSQGASGGEEETQYF
TRBJ1-5 - - TRBV19 TGTGCCAGTAGTATAGAAGGGGTACAGCCCCAGCATTTT CASSIEGVQPQHF
TRBJ2-7 - - TRBV7-9 TGTGCCAGCAGTCGGCCCCAGGGCACTCTCTCCTACGAGCAGTACTTC CASSRPQGTLSYEQYF
TRBJ2-1 - TRBD1 TRBV12-5 TGTGCTAGTGGTTTGGGACAGGGGAACAATGAGCAGTTCTTC CASGLGQGNNEQFF
TRBJ1-1 - - TRBV11-2 TGTGCCAGCAGCTTAAGCGTACGGGGGTCCGGGAACACTGAAGCTTTCTTT CASSLSVRGSGNTEAFF
TRBJ1-1 - TRBD1 TRBV27 TGTGCCAGCAGTCTGACAGGGATGAACACTGAAGCTTTCTTT CASSLTGMNTEAFF
TRBJ1-1 - - TRBV5-1 TGCGCCAGCAGCTTGGAACACCATCGACAGGCTTTCTTT CASSLEHHRQAFF
TRBJ1-3 - - TRBV7-2 TGTGCCAGCAGCGTTGGGACAACTGGAAACACCATATATTTT CASSVGTTGNTIYF
TRBJ2-2 - - TRBV6-5 TGTGCCAGCAGTCAACAGGGCGGCGGGGAGCTGTTTTTT CASSQQGGGELFF
TRBJ2-5 - TRBD2 TRBV6-1 TGTGCCAGCAGTGCCCGACTAGCGGGGGGTGGGGAGACCCAGTACTTC CASSARLAGGGETQYF
TRBJ1-3 few - TRBV6-1 TGTGCCAGCAGGTTAATCCAGGGGAGAGGAAACACCATATATTTT CASRLIQGRGNTIYF
TRBJ1-5 - - TRBV9 TGTGCCAGCAGCGTAGATGGCAGGGTGAATCAGCCCCAGCATTTT CASSVDGRVNQPQHF
TRBJ2-5 - TRBD1 TRBV19 TGTGCCAGTAGTCCAGCCGTGTACAAGAGAGTCGGGACAGTTGGCAGAGAGACCCAGTACTTC CASSPAVYKRVGTVGRETQYF
TRBJ2-3 - TRBD2 TRBV7-2 TGTGCCAGCAGCTTGGCGGCGGGGGGAACAGATACGCAGTATTTT CASSLAAGGTDTQYF
TRBJ2-7 - - TRBV6-1 TGTGCCAGCAGTGCTGCGAATGACGAGCAGTACTTC CASSAANDEQYF
TRBJ2-5 once TRBD2 TRBV4-2 TGTGCCAGCAGCCAAGGGGGATGGGGGGGAGGAGAGACCCAGTACTTC CASSQGGWGGGETQYF
TRBJ2-3 - TRBD2 TRBV5-1 TGCGCCAGCAGCCTTAGCGGGGGGAATAGAGATACGCAGTATTTT CASSLSGGNRDTQYF
TRBJ2-2 few - TRBV29-1 TGCAGCGTTTCGCAGGGCATAAACACCGGGGAGCTGTTTTTT CSVSQGINTGELFF
TRBJ2-3 once - TRBV7-9 TGTGCCAGCAGCTTGGGCGTGACAGATACGCAGTATTTT CASSLGVTDTQYF
TRBJ2-4 - TRBD1 TRBV6-7 TGTGCCAGCAGTTACGGACAGGGGTTTGATGCCAAAAACATTCAGTACTTC CASSYGQGFDAKNIQYF
TRBJ2-3 - - TRBV29-1 TGCAGCTTCAATTCGGGGTGGAACACAGATACGCAGTATTTT CSFNSGWNTDTQYF
TRBJ2-1 - - TRBV10-3 TGTGCCATCAGTGAGTCCAGACAGAACTACAATGAGCAGTTCTTC CAISESRQNYNEQFF
TRBJ2-5 once - TRBV6-5 TGTGCCAGCGCGAGCTCCCGGTGGGCCCCGACCCAGTACTTC CASASSRWAPTQYF
TRBJ1-2 - TRBD1 TRBV9 TGTGCCAGCAGCGTCGGACAGGGGATAGACTATGGCTACACCTTC CASSVGQGIDYGYTF
TRBJ2-3 - - TRBV6-4 TGTGCCAGCAGTGACATCGGCGGTAGCACAGATACGCAGTATTTT CASSDIGGSTDTQYF
TRBJ2-1 - TRBD2 TRBV11-3 TGTGCCAGCAGCCAGACTAGCGGGGGAGTGCGGCAGTTCTTC CASSQTSGGVRQFF
TRBJ2-1 - - TRBV27 TGTGCCAGCAGTCCCGGTGGGGGGATCGGCTACAATGAGCAGTTCTTC CASSPGGGIGYNEQFF
TRBJ1-1 - TRBD1 TRBV19 TGTGCCAGTAGTATAGGACAGGGGATGGGGAACACTGAAGCTTTCTTT CASSIGQGMGNTEAFF
TRBJ2-3 - TRBD1 TRBV29-1 TGCAGCCACCAGGGGGCAGTTGCCACAGATACGCAGTATTTT CSHQGAVATDTQYF
TRBJ2-2 once - TRBV5-6 TGTGCCAGCAGCTCCTTCTGGGGGCGGAACACCGGGGAGCTGTTTTTT CASSSFWGRNTGELFF